The T cell receptor (beta chain) under discussion was sequenced for a study of T cell changes during pregnancy in multiple sclerosis. Repertoires were generated with immunoSEQ multiplex PCR, while TCRdb's copy carries only in-frame clones and drops some. Of just over 50,000 clones listed, 85% to 95% are singletons. The CDR3 spans 16 residues. Germline values: CDR1 LNHDA, CDR2 SQIVND (reference sequence). V gave up 7 bases and J gave up 1 base, with 17 bases separating them. The chain combines TRBV19 with TRBJ1-5, with unresolved D. This material consisted of CD4+ T cells from peripheral blood mononuclear cells, taken in the second trimester of pregnancy. The receptor's source is a female donor with multiple sclerosis, enrolled in a pregnancy study. CDR3 protein: CASTTRESGSNQPQHF. CDR3 in DNA: TGTGCCAGTACTACAAGGGAGTCGGGAAGCAATCAGCCCCAGCATTTT.